This T cell receptor (beta chain) is drawn from a study of cytomegalovirus exposure and HLA in healthy donors. Study overall: Unique TCRs numbering around 80 million, obtained from HLA-typed donors, made up an early data release.

The CDR3 has 15 residues. The germline V gene encodes CDR1 MGHRA and CDR2 YSYEKL. Trimming left V 1 base short and J 9 bases short, with 16 bases between. The PCR ran on 60 Vbeta and 13 Jbeta primers. TCRdb keeps only in-frame clones here, not all; method: immunoSEQ multiplex PCR. Of approximately 120,000 clones in the sample, over 60% were seen once. The chain has TRBV4-1 and TRBJ2-1; possible D gene TRBD2, 5 bases. Sequencing input: PBMCs. The TCR sequence derives from a woman aged 35 to 49 in good health and CMV-seropositive. The CDR3 nucleotides are TGCGCCAGCAGCCAAGTGGCCCTAGCAGCAGGTGAGCAGTTCTTC. Its translation: CASSQVALAAGEQFF.